This TCR beta chain appears in the sequencing data of a study of cytomegalovirus exposure and HLA in healthy donors. Study as a whole: Clustering assigned roughly 81% of the 350 to 400 genotyped donors to the Caucasian-associated ancestry cluster.

Notes on the study in general: Available immune exposure information covered CMV serostatus only. Later work showed greater clonal expansion in HLA-associated TCR beta chains than in equally common others. The study recorded more than 150 TCR beta chains that were cytomegalovirus-associated.

Germline CDR1 reads SGHVS; CDR2 reads FQNEAQ. The V end was cut by 1 base, the J end by 5 bases, with 14 bases between. CDR3 length equals 15 residues. Points on this clone: No antigen is known for it.

60 Vbeta and 13 Jbeta primers were used in PCR. Libraries were prepared by immunoSEQ multiplex PCR; TCRdb keeps only in-frame clonotypes and omits some of them. The table includes about 160,000 clones, more than 70% detected once. Material: PBMCs. This TCR derives from a young man in good health and CMV-seronegative. This chain joins TRBV7-8 and TRBJ2-5; D gene ambiguous. The CDR3 sequence is CASSLGRRFGETQYF. The CDR3 coding sequence is TGTGCCAGCAGCTTAGGACGGCGGTTTGGGGAGACCCAGTACTTC. The whole variable domain, remainder taken from reference TRBV7-8 and TRBJ2-5, is GAGVSQSPRYKVAKRGQDVALRCDPISGHVSLFWYQQALGQGPEFLTYFQNEAQLDKSGLPSDRFFAERPEGSVSTLKIQRTQQEDSAVYLCASSLGRRFGETQYFGPGTRLLVL.